This TCR beta chain came from a study of Graves' ophthalmopathy and Graves' hyperthyroidism. This clonotype was recorded at least ten times. Its antigen is unknown. Amplified TCR beta CDR3 regions were obtained using RNA transcripts as template. Investigators did first-round RT-PCR with HTBI primers, then second-round multiplex PCR. TCRdb re-analysed the multiplex PCR reads in MiXCR, keeping a single row per CDR3 protein. The profile shows 300,000 or so distinct CDR3 sequences, 17% of them singletons. Broader study findings: A model of 13 signatures distinguished ophthalmopathy from stable hyperthyroidism at under 90% sensitivity and roughly 82% specificity. In blood appeared most of the expanded thyroid clonotypes whose frequency exceeded 0.001.

The V and J ends lost 11 bases and 0 bases respectively, with 10 bases between them. The CDR3 covers 13 residues. CDR1 and CDR2 (germline): MNHEY, SVGAGI. Active ophthalmopathy (CAS at least 3, NOSPECS at least 4), lasting under 3 months. Thyroid ultrasound, orbital computed tomography, TRAb, serum thyroxine and clinical symptoms formed the basis of diagnosis. Sample: peripheral blood. The origin of this receptor is an adult man with Graves' ophthalmopathy. This chain joins TRBV6-5 and TRBJ2-2; tentative D call: TRBD1 (6 bases). This CDR3 is CARRDTNTGELFF. The CDR3 DNA sequence: TGTGCCCGCCGGGACACGAACACCGGGGAGCTGTTTTTT.